The 22 T cell receptor beta chains reported below all come from one sample, sequenced in a study of blood T cell repertoires in COVID-19. TCRdb's table, derived via immunoSEQ multiplex PCR, lists solely in-frame clones and lacks some. The sample lists under 300,000 clones, 84% occurring once. The sequencing sample was made of peripheral blood. These receptors all stem from a woman aged 40-49 years who had recovered from COVID-19.

V gene TRBV28 combines with J gene TRBJ1-2, with TRBD1 identical over 8 bases. After removal of 3 bases from V and 0 bases from J, the junction contained 6 bases not matched to a gene. This CDR3 contains 16 residues. Germline V lookup: CDR1 MDHEN, CDR2 SYDVKM. This CDR3 reads CASSFQGATPNYGYTF. The CDR3 DNA follows: TGTGCCAGCAGTTTCCAGGGGGCGACCCCTAACTATGGCTACACCTTC.

The V gene is TRBV5-5, the J gene TRBJ1-2, with 10 bases matching TRBD1. Trimming cost V 4 bases and J 6 bases; bases outside gene matches: 12. CDR1 is SGHKS and CDR2 is YYEKEE in the germline V gene (reference sequence). There are 16 residues in the CDR3. CDR3 coding DNA: TGTGCCAGCAGCCAAGCGGGGACAGGGGCATTGGATGGCTACACCTTC. Encoded protein: CASSQAGTGALDGYTF.

The chain couples TRBV3-1 (or the pseudogene TRBV3-2) to TRBJ1-1; D is undetermined. Germline loops: CDR1 LGHDT, CDR2 YNNKEL (reference sequence). Trimming removed 1 base at V and 6 bases at J, with 15 bases between. This CDR3 comprises 15 residues. The CDR3 DNA reads as TGTGCCAGCAGCCAAGTTCCCTCGAGCGGCCCTGAAGCTTTCTTT. Translating gives CASSQVPSSGPEAFF.

The V call is TRBV5-1, the J call TRBJ2-7, with D perhaps TRBD2 (7 bases). Germline V lookup: CDR1 SGHRS, CDR2 YFSETQ. Trimming removed 4 bases at V and 6 bases at J, with 14 bases between. CDR3 size: 13 residues. Written as DNA, the CDR3 is TGCGCCAGCAGCCCCTACGGGGGGCGCGAGCAGTACTTC. It translates to CASSPYGGREQYF.

The chain joins TRBV11-2 to TRBJ2-7; D possibly corresponds to TRBD2 (5 bases). Trimming pared 5 bases from V and 1 base from J, leaving 12 bases between. The CDR3 has 14 amino acids. CDR1 is SGHAT and CDR2 is FQNNGV in the germline V gene. The CDR3 reads CASSRIGVSYEQYF. Written as DNA, the CDR3 is TGTGCCAGCAGCCGAATCGGGGTTTCCTACGAGCAGTACTTC.

The gene calls are TRBV10-1 and TRBJ2-7; weak D call: TRBD1 (5 bases). CDR1 is WNHNN and CDR2 is SYGVQD in the germline V gene (reference sequence). CDR3 size: 13 residues. The V end lost 2 bases, the J end lost 6 bases, and 11 bases lay between the germline ends. The CDR3 DNA sequence: TGCGCCAGCAGTGAGACAGGTTCGGGCGAGCAGTACTTC. Amino acid sequence: CASSETGSGEQYF.

The rearrangement links TRBV13 to TRBJ1-6, with 9 bases fitting TRBD1. V gave up 5 bases and J gave up 9 bases; unmatched junction bases: 5. Germline V gene sequence: CDR1 PRHDT, CDR2 FYEKMQ (reference sequence). The CDR3 length is 14 residues. The DNA for the CDR3 is TGTGCCAGCAGCACTCGGACAGGGGTTTCACCCCTCCACTTT. It specifies CASSTRTGVSPLHF.

This clone was seen a single time. The chain combines TRBV6-2 or TRBV6-3 with TRBJ1-5; no clear D gene. Germline V lookup: CDR1 MNHEY, CDR2 SVGEGT. V lost 0 bases and J lost 0, with 15 bases in between. There are 18 residues in the CDR3. The CDR3 DNA reads as TGTGCCAGCAGTTACTCGAAAAGAGGATTCTATAGCAATCAGCCCCAGCATTTT. It specifies CASSYSKRGFYSNQPQHF.

CDR3 nucleotides: TGTGCCAGCAGTGGGGCGGGTGGGGGCGGCAATCAGCCCCAGCATTTT. Its protein product is CASSGAGGGGNQPQHF. J is TRBJ1-5 and V is TRBV6-1; the D gene is possibly TRBD1 (6 bases). This CDR3 has 16 residues. Germline values: CDR1 MNHNS, CDR2 SASEGT. Trimming stripped 4 bases from V and 2 bases from J, with 15 bases between.

V is TRBV6-2 or TRBV6-3 and J is TRBJ2-3, with D unclear. This CDR3 is 11 amino acids long. Germline V gene data show CDR1 as MNHEY and CDR2 as SVGEGT. V was clipped by 2 bases and J by 6 bases, with 3 bases between them. The CDR3 coding sequence is TGTGCCAGCAGTTACCTGGATACGCAGTATTTT. Translating gives CASSYLDTQYF.

The chain combines TRBV3-1 (or the pseudogene TRBV3-2) with TRBJ1-4; 10 bases map to TRBD1. Germline assignment: CDR1 LGHDT and CDR2 YNNKEL (reference sequence). The V gene end was trimmed by 1 base and the J gene end by 3 bases; junction bases not matched to a gene: 5. The CDR3 extends over 17 amino acids. Here the CDR3 DNA reads TGTGCCAGCAGCCAAGCGGGACAGGGGATGGCTAATGAAAAACTGTTTTTT. Its protein is CASSQAGQGMANEKLFF.

The V gene is TRBV5-1, the J gene TRBJ2-1; 8 nucleotides line up with TRBD1. The CDR3 runs to 16 residues. In germline, CDR1 is SGHRS, CDR2 YFSETQ. The V segment lost 2 bases and the J segment 4 bases; nucleotides outside the gene matches: 8. The CDR3 sequence is CASSFPTGTGYNEQFF. CDR3 nucleotides: TGCGCCAGCAGCTTTCCCACCGGGACAGGATACAATGAGCAGTTCTTC.

The rearrangement uses TRBV5-8 and TRBJ1-5, with unresolved D. Trimming pared 5 bases from V and 1 base from J, leaving 13 bases between. Germline-derived CDR1 and CDR2 are SGHTS and YDEGEE. CDR3 length: 15 amino acids. This chain's CDR3 is CASRRGGYSNQPQHF. Here the CDR3 DNA reads TGTGCCAGCAGACGGGGTGGGTACAGCAATCAGCCCCAGCATTTT.

The chain recombines TRBV30 with TRBJ2-2; TRBD1 is a possible D gene (6 bases). The CDR3 is made up of 15 amino acids. Per the germline V gene, CDR1 is GTSNPN and CDR2 is SVGIG (reference sequence). Trimming took off 0 bases at V and 7 bases at J, with 15 bases between the two ends. The DNA for the CDR3 is TGTGCCTGGAGTGTTGCCTCAGGGGTTGTCGGGGAGCTGTTTTTT. Translating it yields CAWSVASGVVGELFF.

The chain carries TRBV3-1 (or the pseudogene TRBV3-2) and TRBJ2-7, with a tentative D call TRBD1 (6 bases). V shed 0 bases and J shed 4 bases, with 13 bases lying between them. CDR3 length: 15 amino acids. Germline V gives CDR1 LGHDT, CDR2 YNNKEL (reference sequence). The CDR3 region has the DNA TGTGCCAGCAGCCAAGATCCGGGACAAAGATACGAGCAGTACTTC. Residues: CASSQDPGQRYEQYF.

The chain recombines TRBV3-1 (or the pseudogene TRBV3-2) with TRBJ2-6, with D tentatively TRBD1 (5 bases). The germline V gene has CDR1 LGHDT and CDR2 YNNKEL (reference sequence). This CDR3 has 15 residues. Between the trimmed V and J ends, which lost 1 base and 2 bases, there was a span of 6 bases. The CDR3 here is CASSQGTTGANVLTF. The CDR3 region has the DNA TGTGCCAGCAGCCAAGGGACAACTGGGGCCAACGTCCTGACTTTC.

This rearrangement joins TRBV7-9 to TRBJ1-5; D might be TRBD1 (5 bases). The CDR3 has 14 residues. Germline lookup yields CDR1 SEHNR and CDR2 FQNEAQ (reference sequence). Trimming took off 4 bases at V and 6 bases at J, with 13 bases between the two ends. CDR3: CASSSQGVTQPQHF. CDR3 bases: TGTGCCAGCAGCTCGCAAGGGGTTACTCAGCCCCAGCATTTT.

The rearrangement uses TRBV7-9 and TRBJ2-3; D perhaps matches TRBD2 (7 bases). The CDR3 has 18 residues. CDR1 and CDR2 from the germline V gene are SEHNR and FQNEAQ (reference sequence). Trimming pared 3 bases from V and 0 bases from J, leaving 19 bases between. This chain's CDR3 is CASSFKTGGFGSTDTQYF. DNA of the CDR3: TGTGCCAGCAGCTTTAAGACGGGGGGCTTTGGTAGCACAGATACGCAGTATTTT. Full variable domain (missing parts from reference TRBV7-9 and TRBJ2-3): DTGVSQNPRHKITKRGQNVTFRCDPISEHNRLYWYRQTLGQGPEFLTYFQNEAQLEKSRLLSDRFSAERPKGSFSTLEIQRTEQGDSAMYLCASSFKTGGFGSTDTQYFGPGTRLTVL.

The rearrangement joins TRBV5-4 to TRBJ2-3; D perhaps matches TRBD2 (6 bases). The CDR3 extends over 14 amino acids. Trimming pared 0 bases from V and 5 bases from J, leaving 10 bases between. The germline gives CDR1 SGHNT, CDR2 YYREEE (reference sequence). CDR3 residues: CASSLAGVGDTQYF. The DNA for the CDR3 is TGTGCCAGCAGCTTGGCGGGGGTGGGAGATACGCAGTATTTT.

This clone was seen a few times. The sample holds other DNA sequences that translate to the same CDR3. V gene TRBV13 combines with J gene TRBJ1-6; D remains ambiguous. The CDR3 has 12 amino acids. In germline, CDR1 is PRHDT, CDR2 FYEKMQ (reference sequence). V lost 5 bases and J 9 bases, leaving 8 bases between the germline ends. CDR3 protein: CASSLGSSPLHF. As DNA, the CDR3 is TGTGCCAGCAGCCTGGGGAGTTCACCCCTCCACTTT. Looking up the rest from reference TRBV13 and TRBJ1-6 gives the full variable domain: AAGVIQSPRHLIKEKRETATLKCYPIPRHDTVYWYQQGPGQDPQFLISFYEKMQSDKGSIPDRFSAQQFSDYHSELNMSSLELGDSALYFCASSLGSSPLHFGNGTRLTVT.

The chain links TRBV5-1 to TRBJ1-2, with D tentatively TRBD1 (5 bases). The CDR3 has 14 amino acids. Trimming took 0 bases from V and 2 from J, leaving 8 bases between them. Germline V gives CDR1 SGHRS, CDR2 YFSETQ. Here the CDR3 reads CASSLEGENYGYTF. Here the CDR3 DNA reads TGCGCCAGCAGCTTGGAAGGGGAAAACTATGGCTACACCTTC.

On this clone: The same CDR3 can be traced to other DNA sequences in this sample. The chain links TRBV15 to TRBJ1-4, with D perhaps matching TRBD1 (5 bases). Trimming pared 1 base from V and 4 bases from J, leaving 13 bases between. Germline V gene lookup returns CDR1 LNHNV and CDR2 YYDKDF (reference sequence). The CDR3 totals 16 residues. This CDR3 reads CATSRAVGLGNEKLFF. CDR3 DNA sequence: TGTGCCACCAGCAGAGCCGTGGGGCTCGGTAATGAAAAACTGTTTTTT.